This record looks at one T cell receptor beta chain sequence and its context. Measured with immunoSEQ multiplex PCR; TCRdb has only the in-frame clones, and not every one. Altogether approximately 240,000 clones are present, about four fifths being singletons, with the ten largest covering less than 4.5%. These data originate in a study of blood T cell repertoires in COVID-19. Study information: Whether acute or convalescent, the COVID-19 samples came from the United States, Italy and Spain.

Germline V gene lookup returns CDR1 LNHDA and CDR2 SQIVND (reference sequence). The CDR3 sequence is 13 residues long. V lost 7 bases to trimming and J lost 7 bases, with 13 bases between them. This TCR was recovered from a man in his fifties with acute or convalescent COVID-19. Sequences were obtained from peripheral blood. The chain recombines TRBV19 with TRBJ2-2; D is perhaps TRBD1 (6 bases). Here the CDR3 DNA reads TGTGCCAGTATCCGGCAGGGGAACGGGGAGCTGTTTTTT. It specifies CASIRQGNGELFF.